One T cell receptor beta chain is described in this entry. Its antigen is unidentified. These data originate in a study of siplizumab effects on memory and regulatory T cells. Study-wide results and limits: To unstimulated subsets, only a minor fraction of alloreactive clones could be mapped. The Treg-derived share of mappable alloreactive CD4+ clones averaged 68.8% with siplizumab and 26.9% in controls.

Repertoires were generated with immunoSEQ multiplex PCR, while TCRdb's copy carries only in-frame clones and drops some. Of tens of thousands of clones in the sample, about 96% are singletons; the top ten hold 0.031%. This TCR was sampled from a human donor in good health. The sample consisted of naive CD4+ T cells sorted from blood.

CDR3 region: CASSPETGPDSPLHF. For the CDR3, the DNA is TGTGCCAGCAGCCCGGAGACAGGACCCGATTCACCCCTCCACTTT. V and J are TRBV7-3 and TRBJ1-6; tentatively, D is TRBD1 (6 bases). The CDR3 runs to 15 residues. Germline lookup yields CDR1 SGHTA and CDR2 FQGTGA. Trimming stripped 5 bases from V and 8 bases from J, with 16 bases between.